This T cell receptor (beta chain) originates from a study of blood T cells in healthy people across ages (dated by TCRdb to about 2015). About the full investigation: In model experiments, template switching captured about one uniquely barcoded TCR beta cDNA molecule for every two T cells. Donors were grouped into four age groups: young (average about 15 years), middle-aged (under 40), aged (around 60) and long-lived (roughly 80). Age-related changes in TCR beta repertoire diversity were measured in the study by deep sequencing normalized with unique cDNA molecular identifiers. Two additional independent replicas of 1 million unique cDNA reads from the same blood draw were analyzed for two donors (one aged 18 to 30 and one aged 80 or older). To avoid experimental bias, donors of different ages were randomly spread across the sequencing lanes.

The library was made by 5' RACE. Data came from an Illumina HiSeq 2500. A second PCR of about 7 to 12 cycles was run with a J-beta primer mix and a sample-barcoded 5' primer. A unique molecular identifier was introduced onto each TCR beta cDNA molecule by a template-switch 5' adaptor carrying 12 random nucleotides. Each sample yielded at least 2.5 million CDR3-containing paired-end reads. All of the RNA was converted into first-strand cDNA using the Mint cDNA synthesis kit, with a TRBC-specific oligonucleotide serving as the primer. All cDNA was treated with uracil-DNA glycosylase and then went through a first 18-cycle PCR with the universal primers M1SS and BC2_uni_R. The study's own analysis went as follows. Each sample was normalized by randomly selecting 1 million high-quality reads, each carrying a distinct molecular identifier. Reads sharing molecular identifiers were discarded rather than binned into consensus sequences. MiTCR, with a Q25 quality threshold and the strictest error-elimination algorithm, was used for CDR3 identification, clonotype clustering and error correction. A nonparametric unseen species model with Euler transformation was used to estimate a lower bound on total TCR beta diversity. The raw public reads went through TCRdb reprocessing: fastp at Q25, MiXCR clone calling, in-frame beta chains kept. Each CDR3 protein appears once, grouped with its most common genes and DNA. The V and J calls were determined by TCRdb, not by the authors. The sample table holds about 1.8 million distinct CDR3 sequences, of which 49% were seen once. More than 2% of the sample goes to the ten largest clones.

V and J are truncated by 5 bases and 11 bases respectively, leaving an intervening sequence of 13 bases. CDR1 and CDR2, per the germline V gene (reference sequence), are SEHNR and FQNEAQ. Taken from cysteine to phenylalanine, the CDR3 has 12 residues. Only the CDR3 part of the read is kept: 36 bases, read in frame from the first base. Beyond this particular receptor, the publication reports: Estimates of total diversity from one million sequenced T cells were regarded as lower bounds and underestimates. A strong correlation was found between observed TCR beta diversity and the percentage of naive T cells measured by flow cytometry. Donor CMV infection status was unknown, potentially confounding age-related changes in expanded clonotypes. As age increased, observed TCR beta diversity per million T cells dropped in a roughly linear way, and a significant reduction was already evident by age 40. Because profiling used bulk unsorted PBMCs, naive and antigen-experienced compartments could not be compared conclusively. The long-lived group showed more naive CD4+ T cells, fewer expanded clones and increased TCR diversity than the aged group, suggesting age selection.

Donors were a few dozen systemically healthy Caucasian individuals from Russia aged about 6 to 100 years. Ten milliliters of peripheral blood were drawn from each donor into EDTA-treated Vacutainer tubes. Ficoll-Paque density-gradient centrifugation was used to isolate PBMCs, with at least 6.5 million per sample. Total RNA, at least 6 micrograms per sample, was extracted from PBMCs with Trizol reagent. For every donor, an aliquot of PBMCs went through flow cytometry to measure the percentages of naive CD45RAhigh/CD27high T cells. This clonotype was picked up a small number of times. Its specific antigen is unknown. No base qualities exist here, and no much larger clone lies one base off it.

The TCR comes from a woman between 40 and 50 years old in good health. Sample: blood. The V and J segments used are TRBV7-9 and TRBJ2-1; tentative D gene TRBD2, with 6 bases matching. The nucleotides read TGTGCCAGCAGCCCTGGGCGGGGTAAGCAGTTCTTC. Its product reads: CASSPGRGKQFF.